This TCR beta chain was identified during a study of shared clonotypes between healthy human individuals. This CDR3 comprises 14 residues. Germline lookup yields CDR1 PRHDT and CDR2 FYEKMQ (reference sequence). J lost 2 bases, V lost 2 bases, and 3 bases had no gene match. Assay used: immunoSEQ multiplex PCR; TCRdb lists only in-frame clones, some missing. The table shows 1.4 million to 1.5 million clones, with roughly 97% occurring only once. Broader study findings: Clonotypes shared by all four sorted-subset donors had higher generation probabilities than non-shared clonotypes. Enrolling few donors narrowed the genetic and exposure-history diversity that was represented. The authors sampled blood alone, and tissue repertoires likely differ.

The donor cohort consisted entirely of Caucasian adults residing in Nashville, Tennessee. As regards this clone: What it binds is unknown.

The material sequenced was naive CD4+ T cells sorted from blood. Stated subset: CD45RA+ positively selected. The sequence derives from a man aged 25 to 40 in good health. This chain uses TRBV13 with TRBJ2-7; 7 bases are shared with TRBD1. CDR3: CASSLYQGAYEQYF. The CDR3, as DNA: TGTGCCAGCAGCTTATACCAGGGGGCCTACGAGCAGTACTTC.